This TCR beta chain was recovered during a study of response to subunit inactivated influenza vaccine. Note on this clonotype: Its antigen is currently unknown.

Study-level findings and limits: Authors suggested each seasonal flu vaccination may recruit only limited numbers of new T cells.

TCRdb used MiXCR to reprocess the RT-PCR reads, holding one entry per CDR3 protein. The table has a few hundred thousand distinct CDR3 sequences, roughly 7.9% seen once; the top ten hold about an eighth. The specimen comprised PBMCs from blood, sampled approximately 25 months after vaccination. The origin of this receptor is a man in his fifties or sixties who received an inactivated influenza vaccine.

CDR3 protein: CASNPSGGAAYNEQFF. The CDR3 coding sequence is TGTGCCAGCAACCCTTCAGGGGGCGCAGCCTACAATGAGCAGTTCTTC. This chain joins TRBV6-1 and TRBJ2-1, with 8 bases fitting TRBD1. J was trimmed by 2 bases and V by 7 bases; bases with no gene match: 10. CDR3 length: 16 residues. CDR1 is MNHNS, CDR2 SASEGT, per germline.